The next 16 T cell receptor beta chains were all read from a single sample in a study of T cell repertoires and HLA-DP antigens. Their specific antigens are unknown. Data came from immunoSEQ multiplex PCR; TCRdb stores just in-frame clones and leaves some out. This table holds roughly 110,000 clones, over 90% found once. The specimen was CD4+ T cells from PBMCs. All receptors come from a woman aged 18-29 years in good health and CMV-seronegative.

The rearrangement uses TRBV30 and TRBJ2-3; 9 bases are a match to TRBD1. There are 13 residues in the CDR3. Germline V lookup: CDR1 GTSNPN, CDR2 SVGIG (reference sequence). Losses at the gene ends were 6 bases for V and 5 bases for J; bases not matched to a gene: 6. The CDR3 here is CACLQGARDTQYF. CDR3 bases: TGTGCCTGTCTACAGGGGGCGAGAGATACGCAGTATTTT.

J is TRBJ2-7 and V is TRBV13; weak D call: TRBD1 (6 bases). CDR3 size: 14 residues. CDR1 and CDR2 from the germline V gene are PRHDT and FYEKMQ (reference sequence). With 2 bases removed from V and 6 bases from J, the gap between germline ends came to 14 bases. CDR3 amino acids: CASSLQGHGVEQYF. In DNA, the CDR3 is TGTGCCAGCAGCTTACAGGGGCATGGGGTCGAGCAGTACTTC. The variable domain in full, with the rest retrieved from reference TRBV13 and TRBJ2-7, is AAGVIQSPRHLIKEKRETATLKCYPIPRHDTVYWYQQGPGQDPQFLISFYEKMQSDKGSIPDRFSAQQFSDYHSELNMSSLELGDSALYFCASSLQGHGVEQYFGPGTRLTVT.

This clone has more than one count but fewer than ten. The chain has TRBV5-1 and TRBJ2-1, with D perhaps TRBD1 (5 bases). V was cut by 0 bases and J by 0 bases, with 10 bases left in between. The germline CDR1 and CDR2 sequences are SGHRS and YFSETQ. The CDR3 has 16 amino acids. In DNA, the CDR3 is TGCGCCAGCAGCTTGGAAGGGGCCGGCTCCTACAATGAGCAGTTCTTC. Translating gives CASSLEGAGSYNEQFF.

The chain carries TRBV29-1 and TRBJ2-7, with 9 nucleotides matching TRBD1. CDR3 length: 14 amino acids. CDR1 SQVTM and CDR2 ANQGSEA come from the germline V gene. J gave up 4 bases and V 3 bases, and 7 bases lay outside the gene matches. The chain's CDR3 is CSVDSQGAGYEQYF. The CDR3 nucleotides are TGCAGCGTTGATTCACAGGGGGCAGGGTACGAGCAGTACTTC.

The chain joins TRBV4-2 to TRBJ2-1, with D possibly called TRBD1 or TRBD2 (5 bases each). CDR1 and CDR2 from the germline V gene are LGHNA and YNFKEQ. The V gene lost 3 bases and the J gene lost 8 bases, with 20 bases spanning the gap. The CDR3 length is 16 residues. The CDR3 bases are TGTGCCAGCAGCCATCGCCTGAGAGAGGGACCCGATGAGCAGTTCTTC. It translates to CASSHRLREGPDEQFF.

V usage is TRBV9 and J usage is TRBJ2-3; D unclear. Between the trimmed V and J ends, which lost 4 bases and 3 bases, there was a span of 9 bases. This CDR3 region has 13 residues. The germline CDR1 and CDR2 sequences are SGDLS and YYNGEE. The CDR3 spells CASSTGVTDTQYF. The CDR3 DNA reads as TGTGCCAGCAGCACTGGGGTGACAGATACGCAGTATTTT.

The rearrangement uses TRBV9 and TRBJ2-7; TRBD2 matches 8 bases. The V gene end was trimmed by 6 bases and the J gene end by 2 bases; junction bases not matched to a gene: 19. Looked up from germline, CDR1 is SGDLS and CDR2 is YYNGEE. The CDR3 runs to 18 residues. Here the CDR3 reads CASTNYLASGPGAYEQYV. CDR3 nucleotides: TGTGCCAGCACCAATTACCTGGCTAGCGGGCCGGGAGCCTACGAGCAGTACGTC.

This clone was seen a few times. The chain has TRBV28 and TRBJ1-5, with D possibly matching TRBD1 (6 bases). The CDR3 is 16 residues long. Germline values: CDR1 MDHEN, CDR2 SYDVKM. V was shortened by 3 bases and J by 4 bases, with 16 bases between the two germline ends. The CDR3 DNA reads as TGTGCCAGCAGTTTTATGGGAGAGGGGGGGAATCAGCCCCAGCATTTT. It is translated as CASSFMGEGGNQPQHF.

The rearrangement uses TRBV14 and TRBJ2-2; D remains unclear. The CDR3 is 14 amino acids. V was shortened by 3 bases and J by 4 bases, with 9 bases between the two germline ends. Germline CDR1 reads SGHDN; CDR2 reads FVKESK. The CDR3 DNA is TGTGCCAGCAGCCATCTCGGTGGCACCGGGGAGCTGTTTTTT. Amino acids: CASSHLGGTGELFF.

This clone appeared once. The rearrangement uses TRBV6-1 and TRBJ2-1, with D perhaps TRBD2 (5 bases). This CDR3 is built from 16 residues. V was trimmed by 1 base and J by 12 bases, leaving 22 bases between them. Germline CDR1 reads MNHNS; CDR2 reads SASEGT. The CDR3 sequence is CASSEDEGWVGIRQFF. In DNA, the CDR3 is TGTGCCAGCAGTGAAGATGAGGGATGGGTAGGAATAAGGCAGTTCTTC.

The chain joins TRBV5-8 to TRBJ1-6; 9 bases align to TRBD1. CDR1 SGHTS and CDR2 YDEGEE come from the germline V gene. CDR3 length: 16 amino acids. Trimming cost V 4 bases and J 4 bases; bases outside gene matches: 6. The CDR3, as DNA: TGTGCCAGCAGCCCTGACAGGGGGGGGTATAATTCACCCCTCCACTTT. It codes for CASSPDRGGYNSPLHF.

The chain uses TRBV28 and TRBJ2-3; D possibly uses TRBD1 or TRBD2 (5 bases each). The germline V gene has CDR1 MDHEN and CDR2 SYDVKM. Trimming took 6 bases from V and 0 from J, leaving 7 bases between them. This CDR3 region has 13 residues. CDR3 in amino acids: CASREGSTDTQYF. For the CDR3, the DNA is TGTGCCAGCAGAGAGGGGAGCACAGATACGCAGTATTTT.

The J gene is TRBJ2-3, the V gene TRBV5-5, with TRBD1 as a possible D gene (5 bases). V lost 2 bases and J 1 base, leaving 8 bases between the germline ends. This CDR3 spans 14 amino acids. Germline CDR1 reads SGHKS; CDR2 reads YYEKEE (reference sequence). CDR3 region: CASSFGRGTDTQYF. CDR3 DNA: TGTGCCAGCAGCTTCGGCAGGGGCACAGATACGCAGTATTTT.

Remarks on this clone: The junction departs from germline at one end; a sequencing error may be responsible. The CDR3: CASSLAGGGTDTQYF. In DNA form, the CDR3 reads TGCGCCAGCAGTTTGGCAGGGGGAGGCACAGATACGCAGTATTTT. This chain connects TRBV5-1 to TRBJ2-3; TRBD1 aligns across 7 bases. The germline V gene encodes CDR1 SGHRS and CDR2 YFSETQ. The CDR3 runs to 15 residues.

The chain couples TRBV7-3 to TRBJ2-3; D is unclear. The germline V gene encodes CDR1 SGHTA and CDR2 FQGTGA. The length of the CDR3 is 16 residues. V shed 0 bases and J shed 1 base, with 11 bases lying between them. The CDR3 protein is CASSLTRGGGTDTQYF. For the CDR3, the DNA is TGTGCCAGCAGCTTAACGAGAGGTGGAGGCACAGATACGCAGTATTTT.

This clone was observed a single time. CDR3 bases: TGTGCCAGCAGTTTTGGAGAGTATAATTCACCCCTCCACTTT. Translated, it gives CASSFGEYNSPLHF. This sequence joins TRBV28 and TRBJ1-6; D is undetermined. The ends were cut back, 3 bases at V and 4 bases at J, with 7 bases in the middle. There are 14 residues in the CDR3. The V gene's germline CDR1 is MDHEN and CDR2 SYDVKM.